The rows below give T cell receptor beta chains drawn from one sample of a study of blood T cells in healthy people across ages. In TCRdb, the 5' RACE reads were re-called with MiXCR into one record per CDR3 protein. The sample comprises roughly 2 million distinct CDR3 sequences, around half of which are singletons, and about 2.1% rests with the top ten. The sequencing sample was made of blood. The source of these receptors is a woman in her thirties or forties in good health. Each CDR3 is given with its conserved first and last residue. D genes are given only for firm matches. Size is stated for part of the rows, as once, few or many counts, or as a class when the clone is expanded.

d_call j_call v_call clone_size cdr3_aa cdr3_nt
. TRBJ2-1 TRBV5-1 . CASSLGHDQETQFF TGCGCCAGCAGCTTGGGGCACGACCAAGAGACCCAGTTCTTC
. TRBJ2-3 TRBV28 . CASGSFVRGTPDTQYF TGTGCCAGCGGGTCCTTTGTGCGGGGGACACCAGATACGCAGTATTTT
. TRBJ1-6 TRBV6-5 . CASSPVPDSPLHF TGTGCCAGCAGCCCCGTGCCGGATTCACCCCTCCACTTT
TRBD1 TRBJ2-1 TRBV5-8 once CASSLGIGTGSWGNEQFF TGTGCCAGCAGCTTGGGCATCGGGACAGGGAGTTGGGGCAATGAGCAGTTCTTC
. TRBJ2-5 TRBV29-1 . CSAISAGHEQYF TGCAGCGCTATAAGTGCAGGGCATGAGCAGTACTTC
. TRBJ2-5 TRBV6-1 . CASSEPPHRERIEAQYF TGTGCCAGCAGTGAGCCCCCCCACAGGGAACGGATAGAGGCCCAGTACTTC
TRBD1 TRBJ2-7 TRBV6-1 . CASRNRGEPLEQYF TGCGCCAGCAGAAACAGGGGAGAACCGCTCGAGCAGTACTTC
. TRBJ2-3 TRBV29-1 . CNVGRGDPSTDTQYF TGCAACGTTGGCAGGGGCGACCCTAGCACAGATACGCAGTATTTT
. TRBJ2-4 TRBV28 . CASRPGRHWEQYF TGTGCCAGCAGACCGGGACGGCACTGGGAGCAGTACTTC
. TRBJ2-7 TRBV4-2 . CASSLLGIYEQYF TGTGCCAGCAGCCTTCTGGGCATTTACGAGCAGTACTTC
. TRBJ2-1 TRBV7-9 . CASLTDDPTKYNEQFF TGTGCCAGCTTGACGGACGACCCAACGAAGTACAATGAGCAGTTCTTC
. TRBJ2-3 TRBV6-4 . CASSDRGVGDTQYF TGTGCCAGCAGTGACCGCGGGGTGGGAGATACGCAGTATTTT
. TRBJ2-1 TRBV5-1 . CASSFQGLEQFF TGCGCCAGCAGCTTCCAGGGCTTAGAGCAGTTCTTC
. TRBJ1-1 TRBV7-8 once CASSLARSGSAEAFF TGTGCCAGCAGCTTAGCTCGATCGGGGAGCGCTGAAGCTTTCTTT
. TRBJ2-1 TRBV11-2 once CASSPTPDSSYNEQFF TGTGCCAGCAGCCCCACCCCGGACAGTTCCTACAATGAGCAGTTCTTC
. TRBJ1-5 TRBV6-2/TRBV6-3 few CASSYTDSRYSNQPQHF TGTGCCAGCAGTTACACAGACAGCCGCTATAGCAATCAGCCCCAGCATTTT
TRBD1 TRBJ1-1 TRBV6-6 . CASSYGQGKNTEAFF TGTGCCAGCAGTTACGGACAGGGAAAGAACACTGAAGCTTTCTTT
TRBD2 TRBJ2-1 TRBV5-1 . CASSLSSGGVRSNEQFF TGCGCCAGCAGCTTGTCAAGCGGGGGAGTCAGGAGCAATGAGCAGTTCTTC
. TRBJ1-2 TRBV20-1 few CSAPAGLANYGYTF TGCAGTGCTCCTGCAGGGTTAGCTAACTATGGCTACACCTTC
TRBD2 TRBJ2-3 TRBV6-2/TRBV6-3 . CASRRLASVTQYF TGTGCCAGCAGACGACTAGCCTCAGTTACGCAGTATTTT
. TRBJ2-5 TRBV7-2 . CASSLEFQTQYF TGTGCCAGCAGCTTAGAATTTCAGACCCAGTACTTC
TRBD1 TRBJ2-7 TRBV7-9 many CASSHRDRGYEQYF TGTGCCAGCAGCCACCGGGACAGGGGCTACGAGCAGTACTTC
. TRBJ1-4 TRBV7-9 . CASRSGSRAPNEKLFF TGTGCCAGCAGATCCGGAAGTCGGGCACCTAATGAAAAACTGTTTTTT
. TRBJ2-3 TRBV5-1 . CASSLTTGLQKRGGTDTQYF TGCGCCAGCAGCCTGACAACGGGACTACAGAAGAGAGGGGGAACAGATACGCAGTATTTT
. TRBJ2-5 TRBV6-5 . CASLGPRETQYF TGTGCCAGTTTGGGCCCCAGGGAGACCCAGTACTTC
TRBD1 TRBJ1-2 TRBV28 few CASTWDRMNLYGYTF TGTGCCAGCACCTGGGACAGGATGAATCTCTATGGCTACACCTTC
. TRBJ2-4 TRBV6-5 . CASSTSLAKDIQYF TGTGCCAGCAGCACTAGCTTAGCCAAAGACATTCAGTACTTC
TRBD1 TRBJ2-1 TRBV7-9 . CASSSPGQETINEQFF TGTGCCAGCAGCTCACCGGGACAGGAGACTATCAATGAGCAGTTCTTC
. TRBJ2-5 TRBV5-6 . CASSPIWEETQYF TGTGCCAGCAGCCCGATTTGGGAGGAGACCCAGTACTTC
. TRBJ2-1 TRBV4-3 . CASSHLQGNEQFF TGCGCCAGCAGCCATCTACAGGGCAATGAGCAGTTCTTC
TRBD2 TRBJ2-3 TRBV4-3 . CASSQLGLAADTQYF TGCGCCAGCAGCCAACTGGGACTAGCGGCAGATACGCAGTATTTT
. TRBJ2-5 TRBV6-2/TRBV6-3 once CASAPQLPKNLRETQYF TGTGCCAGCGCTCCACAATTACCGAAGAACCTCCGGGAGACCCAGTACTTC
. TRBJ1-1 TRBV2 few CASMNTEAFF TGTGCCAGCATGAACACTGAAGCTTTCTTT
. TRBJ2-4 TRBV7-6 few CASSLAPRRPKNIQYF TGTGCCAGCAGCTTAGCCCCGCGTCGTCCCAAAAACATTCAGTACTTC
TRBD2 TRBJ2-5 TRBV28 few CASQEGGTETQYF TGTGCCAGCCAGGAGGGAGGGACGGAGACCCAGTACTTC
. TRBJ2-3 TRBV6-1 . CASSEVFTDTQYF TGTGCCAGCAGTGAAGTATTCACGGATACGCAGTATTTT
. TRBJ2-1 TRBV10-1 . CASSGVQGPLSYNEQFF TGCGCCAGCAGTGGCGTCCAGGGACCTCTCTCCTACAATGAGCAGTTCTTC
TRBD2 TRBJ2-5 TRBV28 . CASSLTSGGLETQYF TGTGCCAGCAGCTTAACTAGCGGGGGGCTGGAGACCCAGTACTTC
. TRBJ2-1 TRBV28 . CASSLGGGRNNEQFF TGTGCCAGCAGTTTAGGTGGTGGCCGGAACAATGAGCAGTTCTTC
. TRBJ1-4 TRBV28 few CASSIPGATNEKLFF TGTGCCAGCAGTATCCCAGGGGCTACTAATGAAAAACTGTTTTTT
. TRBJ1-4 TRBV7-2 . CASSFSGLTNEKLFF TGTGCCAGCAGCTTCTCAGGGTTGACTAATGAAAAACTGTTTTTT
TRBD1 TRBJ2-2 TRBV12-3/TRBV12-4 . CASSWAGGPDTGELFF TGTGCCAGCAGTTGGGCAGGGGGCCCCGACACCGGGGAGCTGTTTTTT
. TRBJ2-7 TRBV20-1 once CSAKVPAYEQYF TGCAGTGCTAAGGTACCAGCCTACGAGCAGTACTTC
. TRBJ1-5 TRBV12-3/TRBV12-4 . CASSSNREPQHF TGTGCCAGCAGCTCGAACAGGGAGCCCCAGCATTTT
. TRBJ2-6 TRBV7-9 . CASSLISPGANVLTF TGTGCCAGCAGCTTAATTTCCCCAGGGGCCAACGTCCTGACTTTC
. TRBJ1-6 TRBV5-1 . CATQEGPGYNSPLHF TGCGCCACCCAGGAGGGACCAGGATATAATTCACCCCTCCACTTT
TRBD1 TRBJ1-5 TRBV4-2 . CASSQEVTQGAYGNQPQHF TGTGCCAGCAGCCAAGAAGTGACCCAGGGGGCCTATGGCAATCAGCCCCAGCATTTT